This T cell receptor (beta chain) derives from a study of blood T cell repertoires in COVID-19. Study details: Both acute and convalescent COVID-19 samples were obtained from the United States, Italy and Spain. The cDNA or gDNA used as material had been derived from T cells, B-cell-depleted T cells, or PBMCs.

This table comes from immunoSEQ multiplex PCR, and its TCRdb copy is limited to in-frame clones, with some not included. The data contain around 70,000 clones, more than 80% of them singletons. V shed 2 bases and J shed 4 bases, with 4 bases lying between them. Germline V gene lookup returns CDR1 SGHNT and CDR2 YYREEE (reference sequence). The CDR3 contains 12 residues. The rearrangement joins TRBV5-4 to TRBJ1-5; D remains ambiguous. Sample: peripheral blood. This receptor was obtained from a man in his thirties or forties with acute or convalescent COVID-19. The CDR3 nucleotides are TGTGCCAGCAGCTTTCCTAATCAGCCCCAGCATTTT. Translated: CASSFPNQPQHF.